The 8 T cell receptor beta chains below all came from one sample that was sequenced in a study of blood T cells in healthy people across ages. Together with a sample-barcoded 5' primer, a J-beta primer mix was included in a second PCR lasting roughly 7 to 11 cycles. Each CDR3 protein is one row after TCRdb ran MiXCR on the 5' RACE reads. Of about 680,000 distinct CDR3 sequences in the sample, approximately 49% were seen once. The source material was blood. The receptors shown here come from a woman aged 55 to 70 in good health.

As for this clonotype: A junction end diverges from the germline sequence, so it may reflect a read error. This chain connects TRBV5-1 to TRBJ2-5, with TRBD1 matching over 10 bases. The V gene's germline CDR1 is SGHRS and CDR2 YFSETQ. This CDR3 comprises 14 residues. CDR3 coding DNA: TGCGCCAGCAACCGGGACAGGGGTGTAGAGGCCCAGTACTTC. Amino acid sequence: CASNRDRGVEAQYF.

The chain combines TRBV7-2 with TRBJ1-6; 11 nucleotides agree with TRBD1. Germline CDR1 is SGHTA and CDR2 is FQGNSA. The CDR3 length is 16 residues. V shed 1 base, J shed 9 bases, and the junction held 5 bases outside the gene matches. The CDR3 region is CASSLEPGQGGSPLHF. The DNA of the CDR3 is TGTGCCAGCAGCTTAGAACCGGGACAGGGGGGTTCACCCCTCCACTTT. Filled out from reference TRBV7-2 and TRBJ1-6, the complete variable domain reads GAGVSQSPSNKVTEKGKDVELRCDPISGHTALYWYRQSLGQGLEFLIYFQGNSAPDKSGLPSDRFSAERTGGSVSTLTIQRTQQEDSAVYLCASSLEPGQGGSPLHFGNGTRLTVT.

In nucleotides, the CDR3 is TGTGCCAGTAGTATAGCTGTCGAGCAGTTCCCTAATCAGCCCCAGCATTTT. Residues: CASSIAVEQFPNQPQHF. The chain employs TRBV19 and TRBJ1-5; no reliable D call. Between the trimmed V and J ends, which lost 1 base and 4 bases, there was a span of 17 bases. The CDR3 sequence is 17 residues long. Germline V gene sequence: CDR1 LNHDA, CDR2 SQIVND (reference sequence).

The chain links TRBV7-6 to TRBJ2-1; D might be TRBD1 or TRBD2, each matching 5 bases. This CDR3 region has 17 residues. From germline, CDR1 is SGHVS and CDR2 FNYEAQ. The ends were cut back, 1 base at V and 0 bases at J, with 13 bases in the middle. As DNA, the CDR3 is TGTGCCAGCAGCTTAGGGGGGACGGCAAGCTCCTACAATGAGCAGTTCTTC. This encodes CASSLGGTASSYNEQFF.

This rearrangement joins TRBV5-6 to TRBJ2-3; D call uncertain. CDR1 and CDR2 (germline): SGHDT, YYEEEE. The CDR3 is made up of 15 amino acids. V lost 7 bases, J lost 2 bases, and 17 bases lay in between. CDR3 in amino acids: CASGPGLRSTDTQYF. In DNA, the CDR3 is TGTGCCAGCGGCCCGGGCCTCAGATCCACAGATACGCAGTATTTT.

The rearrangement joins TRBV7-2 to TRBJ2-5; D ambiguous. The J call is doubtful: the DNA matches TRBJ2-4 better. The CDR3 contains 14 residues. Germline loops: CDR1 SGHTA, CDR2 FQGNSA. CDR3 in amino acids: CASSCVLGKNIQYF. The DNA for the CDR3 is TGTGCCAGCAGCTGTGTCCTAGGCAAAAACATTCAGTACTTC.

V is TRBV29-1 and J is TRBJ1-4, with TRBD1 as a possible D gene (5 bases). V lost 7 bases to trimming and J lost 7 bases, with 16 bases between them. This CDR3 comprises 13 residues. Germline values: CDR1 SQVTM, CDR2 ANQGSEA. The CDR3 reads CSGVRDPGEKLFF. CDR3 DNA sequence: TGCAGCGGCGTCCGGGACCCGGGTGAAAAACTGTTTTTT.

A word on this clonotype: An end of the junction differs from the germline gene, which may be a read error. The J gene is TRBJ2-5, the V gene TRBV2; D tentatively reads TRBD1 or TRBD2 (5 bases each). With the DNA end fitting TRBJ2-7 better, the J assignment may be wrong. The CDR3 totals 16 residues. In germline, CDR1 is SNHLY, CDR2 FYNNEI. CDR3 loop: CASSPTGRGPSYEQYF. CDR3 bases: TGCGCCAGCAGTCCTACGGGACGGGGACCGTCGTACGAGCAGTACTTC.